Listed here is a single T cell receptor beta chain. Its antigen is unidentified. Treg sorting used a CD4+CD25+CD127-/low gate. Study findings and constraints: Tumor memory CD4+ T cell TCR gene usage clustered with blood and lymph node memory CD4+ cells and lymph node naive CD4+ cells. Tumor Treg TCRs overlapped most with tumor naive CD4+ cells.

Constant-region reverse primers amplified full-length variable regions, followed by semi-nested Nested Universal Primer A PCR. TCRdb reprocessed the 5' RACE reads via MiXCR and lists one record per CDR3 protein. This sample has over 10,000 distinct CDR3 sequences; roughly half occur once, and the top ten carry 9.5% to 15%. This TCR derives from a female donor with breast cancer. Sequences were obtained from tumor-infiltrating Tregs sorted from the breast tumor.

The CDR3: CASSPVGGMVNTEAFF. CDR3 sequence (DNA): TGCGCCAGCAGCCCGGTCGGGGGAATGGTGAACACTGAAGCTTTCTTT. The genes are TRBV5-1 and TRBJ1-1; a weak D match, TRBD1 (5 bases). Trimming pared 4 bases from V and 0 bases from J, leaving 16 bases between. The CDR3 runs to 16 residues. From germline, CDR1 is SGHRS and CDR2 YFSETQ.